Listed below are T cell receptor beta chains from one sample, sequenced in a study of blood T cell repertoires in COVID-19. This table comes from immunoSEQ multiplex PCR, and its TCRdb copy is limited to in-frame clones, with some not included. The sample shows some 96,000 clones, about 82% of them seen only once. Sample: peripheral blood. These receptors were collected from a man aged 45-65 years with active or convalescent COVID-19. CDR3s include the opening cysteine and the closing phenylalanine or tryptophan. A D gene is named only where the DNA matches it firmly. Clone sizes are given selectively: once, few, many, or a class where the clone is expanded.

len: 15; j_gene: TRBJ1-6; abundance: -; d_gene: TRBD1; v_gene: TRBV27; CDR3aa: CASSASGTVNSPLHF; CDR3nt: TGTGCCAGCAGTGCCTCCGGGACAGTTAATTCACCCCTCCACTTT
len: 15; j_gene: TRBJ2-7; abundance: many; d_gene: -; v_gene: TRBV6-2/TRBV6-3; CDR3aa: CASSLGTLSSYEQYF; CDR3nt: TGTGCCAGCAGTCTCGGGACTCTAAGCTCCTACGAGCAGTACTTC
len: 14; j_gene: TRBJ2-2; abundance: once; d_gene: TRBD2; v_gene: TRBV5-4; CDR3aa: CASSLAGGIGELFF; CDR3nt: TGTGCCAGCAGCTTGGCGGGAGGGATCGGGGAGCTGTTTTTT
len: 10; j_gene: TRBJ1-1; abundance: -; d_gene: -; v_gene: TRBV20-1; CDR3aa: CAGQGGEAFF; CDR3nt: TGTGCCGGGCAGGGAGGCGAAGCTTTCTTT
len: 12; j_gene: TRBJ1-2; abundance: -; d_gene: -; v_gene: TRBV28; CDR3aa: CASTQGIYGYTF; CDR3nt: TGTGCCAGCACCCAGGGAATCTATGGCTACACCTTC
len: 13; j_gene: TRBJ1-2; abundance: once; d_gene: TRBD1; v_gene: TRBV19; CDR3aa: CASRAGQGTSLAF; CDR3nt: TGTGCCAGTAGGGCGGGACAGGGGACATCCCTCGCCTTC
len: 13; j_gene: TRBJ1-2; abundance: -; d_gene: -; v_gene: TRBV19; CDR3aa: CASSPEDRNGYTF; CDR3nt: TGTGCCAGTAGTCCCGAGGACAGAAATGGCTACACCTTC
len: 15; j_gene: TRBJ2-1; abundance: -; d_gene: TRBD1; v_gene: TRBV7-8; CDR3aa: CASSRGQGTYNEQFF; CDR3nt: TGTGCCAGCAGCAGGGGACAGGGGACCTACAATGAGCAGTTCTTC
len: 11; j_gene: TRBJ1-1; abundance: -; d_gene: -; v_gene: TRBV12-3/TRBV12-4; CDR3aa: CASSRQREAFF; CDR3nt: TGTGCCAGCAGTCGACAGCGCGAAGCTTTCTTT
len: 15; j_gene: TRBJ2-2; abundance: -; d_gene: -; v_gene: TRBV7-2; CDR3aa: CASSLLGSDTGELFF; CDR3nt: TGTGCCAGCAGTTTACTAGGATCGGACACCGGGGAGCTGTTTTTT
len: 14; j_gene: TRBJ2-1; abundance: -; d_gene: -; v_gene: TRBV5-1; CDR3aa: CASSLVGGANEQFF; CDR3nt: TGCGCCAGCAGCTTGGTCGGCGGGGCAAATGAGCAGTTCTTC
len: 15; j_gene: TRBJ1-1; abundance: once; d_gene: TRBD1; v_gene: TRBV30; CDR3aa: CAWSVPGTVNTEAFF; CDR3nt: TGTGCCTGGAGTGTACCGGGGACAGTGAACACTGAAGCTTTCTTT
len: 16; j_gene: TRBJ1-2; abundance: once; d_gene: TRBD1; v_gene: TRBV4-1; CDR3aa: CASSQDRTGSNYGYTF; CDR3nt: TGCGCCAGCAGCCAAGATAGGACAGGGTCTAACTATGGCTACACCTTC
len: 13; j_gene: TRBJ2-7; abundance: -; d_gene: -; v_gene: TRBV7-2; CDR3aa: CASSLARAHEQYF; CDR3nt: TGTGCCAGCAGCTTAGCCAGGGCCCACGAGCAGTACTTC
len: 16; j_gene: TRBJ2-5; abundance: -; d_gene: TRBD1; v_gene: TRBV7-2; CDR3aa: CASPPRDSFDQETQYF; CDR3nt: TGTGCCAGCCCCCCTCGGGACAGTTTTGACCAAGAGACCCAGTACTTC
len: 14; j_gene: TRBJ2-7; abundance: once; d_gene: TRBD2; v_gene: TRBV7-2; CDR3aa: CASSFSAGVSEQYF; CDR3nt: TGTGCCAGCAGCTTTTCGGCGGGAGTAAGCGAGCAGTACTTC
len: 16; j_gene: TRBJ2-5; abundance: once; d_gene: TRBD2; v_gene: TRBV9; CDR3aa: CASSAGLAGGEETQYF; CDR3nt: TGTGCCAGCAGCGCGGGACTAGCGGGAGGAGAAGAGACCCAGTACTTC
len: 14; j_gene: TRBJ1-6; abundance: -; d_gene: TRBD1; v_gene: TRBV20-1; CDR3aa: CSASRDREVSPLHF; CDR3nt: TGCAGTGCTAGTAGGGACAGGGAGGTTTCACCCCTCCACTTT
len: 15; j_gene: TRBJ1-5; abundance: -; d_gene: -; v_gene: TRBV27; CDR3aa: CASSLYQGGGQPQHF; CDR3nt: TGTGCCAGCAGTTTATACCAGGGCGGGGGTCAGCCCCAGCATTTT
len: 16; j_gene: TRBJ2-2; abundance: -; d_gene: -; v_gene: TRBV7-6; CDR3aa: CASSRRSGGNTGELFF; CDR3nt: TGTGCCAGCAGCAGACGGTCCGGGGGGAACACCGGGGAGCTGTTTTTT
len: 14; j_gene: TRBJ2-1; abundance: -; d_gene: -; v_gene: TRBV7-2; CDR3aa: CASSLGVFLNEQFF; CDR3nt: TGTGCCAGCAGCTTAGGCGTCTTCCTAAATGAGCAGTTCTTC
len: 17; j_gene: TRBJ2-2; abundance: -; d_gene: TRBD2; v_gene: TRBV27; CDR3aa: CASSFDGRALNTGELFF; CDR3nt: TGTGCCAGCAGTTTTGACGGGAGGGCCTTGAACACCGGGGAGCTGTTTTTT